This is a list of T cell receptor beta chains from one sample in a study of T cells after yellow fever vaccination. TCRdb used MiXCR to reprocess the 5' RACE reads, holding one entry per CDR3 protein. The sample lists some 240,000 distinct CDR3 sequences; roughly 3.7% were seen once. The material was PBMCs, obtained 15 days after the yellow fever booster vaccination. These receptors came from a man between 18 and 29 years old who received the YFV17D yellow fever vaccine. CDR3s include the opening cysteine and the closing phenylalanine or tryptophan. A D gene is named only where the DNA matches it firmly. The size field is filled for only some rows; it gives once, few, many or a size class.

size: many; J: TRBJ2-6; V: TRBV28; D: -; DNA: TGTGCCAGCAGTTCAGGGAATTTTGAATCCTCTGGGGCCAACGTCCTGACTTTC; CDR3: CASSSGNFESSGANVLTF
size: many; J: TRBJ1-2; V: TRBV4-3; D: -; DNA: TGCGCCAGCAGCCAAGAAGGGCTCGGCTACACCTTC; CDR3: CASSQEGLGYTF
size: many; J: TRBJ1-3; V: TRBV6-6; D: -; DNA: TGTGCCAGCAGTTACTCACGCCAGGGGACCAGTGGAAACACCATATATTTT; CDR3: CASSYSRQGTSGNTIYF
size: many; J: TRBJ2-1; V: TRBV7-6; D: -; DNA: TGTGCCAGCAGCTTATATGTCCCGGGGGTGGACAATGAGCAGTTCTTC; CDR3: CASSLYVPGVDNEQFF
size: few; J: TRBJ2-1; V: TRBV5-6; D: TRBD1; DNA: TGTGCCAGCAGCGGAAGAAGGGACAGGGCCAATGAGCAGTTCTTC; CDR3: CASSGRRDRANEQFF
size: many; J: TRBJ1-6; V: TRBV11-2; D: TRBD1; DNA: TGTGCCAGCAGACCCTGGACAGGACGAGATTCACCCCTCCACTTT; CDR3: CASRPWTGRDSPLHF
size: many; J: TRBJ1-2; V: TRBV29-1; D: TRBD1; DNA: TGCAGCGCCGACAGGGCGGAGGATGGCTACACCTTC; CDR3: CSADRAEDGYTF
size: many; J: TRBJ1-2; V: TRBV20-1; D: -; DNA: TGCAGTGCTAGAGATCGAGTACAGGGTTCTAACTATGGCTACACCTTC; CDR3: CSARDRVQGSNYGYTF
size: many; J: TRBJ2-1; V: TRBV27; D: -; DNA: TGTGCCAGCAGTTGGCCGGGGTGGAATGAGCAGTTCTTC; CDR3: CASSWPGWNEQFF
size: many; J: TRBJ2-5; V: TRBV5-1; D: -; DNA: TGCGCCAGCAGCTTGGCGCTAGGAGAGACCCAGTACTTC; CDR3: CASSLALGETQYF
size: many; J: TRBJ1-4; V: TRBV6-6; D: -; DNA: TGTGCCAGCAGTAACATACAGGGCGGGGATGAAAAACTGTTTTTT; CDR3: CASSNIQGGDEKLFF
size: many; J: TRBJ2-5; V: TRBV18; D: -; DNA: TGTGCCAGCTCACCCGGGAGAGCAGAGACCCAGTACTTC; CDR3: CASSPGRAETQYF
size: many; J: TRBJ1-1; V: TRBV27; D: TRBD1; DNA: TGTGCCAGCACCTCGGGACAGGGGTTCACTGAAGCTTTCTTT; CDR3: CASTSGQGFTEAFF
size: -; J: TRBJ1-2; V: TRBV11-2; D: -; DNA: TGTGCCAGCAGCCCAAGCGGCGGAGCACACCCTTTATATGGCTACACCTTC; CDR3: CASSPSGGAHPLYGYTF
size: many; J: TRBJ1-4; V: TRBV3-1; D: -; DNA: TGTGCCAGCAGCCAAGTTTACGAAAAACTGTTTTTT; CDR3: CASSQVYEKLFF
size: many; J: TRBJ1-4; V: TRBV5-1; D: -; DNA: TGCGCCAGCAGCTTGTCCACAGCAACTAATGAAAAACTGTTTTTT; CDR3: CASSLSTATNEKLFF
size: many; J: TRBJ2-5; V: TRBV5-1; D: TRBD1; DNA: TGCGCCAGCAGGACAGGGTGGGAAGAGACCCAGTACTTC; CDR3: CASRTGWEETQYF
size: many; J: TRBJ2-7; V: TRBV6-5; D: -; DNA: TGTGCCAGCAGTCCGGCTGGGACCCCTTTGAAGCAGTACTTC; CDR3: CASSPAGTPLKQYF
size: -; J: TRBJ2-4; V: TRBV28; D: TRBD2; DNA: TGTGCCAGCAGGGGCCGCGGGGGCATTCAGTACTTC; CDR3: CASRGRGGIQYF
size: many; J: TRBJ2-3; V: TRBV6-5; D: -; DNA: TGTGCCAGCAGTTACTCACCCACAGATACGCAGTATTTT; CDR3: CASSYSPTDTQYF
size: medium-sized; J: TRBJ2-2; V: TRBV6-2/TRBV6-3; D: -; DNA: TGTGCCAGCAGTTACTCGACCACCGGGGAGCTGTTTTTT; CDR3: CASSYSTTGELFF
size: many; J: TRBJ2-5; V: TRBV20-1; D: -; DNA: TGCAGTCCTCCAAGACTAGCAGGGGAAGAGACCCAGTACTTC; CDR3: CSPPRLAGEETQYF
size: many; J: TRBJ1-2; V: TRBV6-5; D: TRBD1; DNA: TGTGCCAGCAGTTTACAGGGGTTTGACTATGGCTACACCTTC; CDR3: CASSLQGFDYGYTF
size: many; J: TRBJ2-7; V: TRBV21-1; D: -; DNA: TGTGCCAGCAGCAACCACGGTACCTACGAGCAGTACTTC; CDR3: CASSNHGTYEQYF
size: many; J: TRBJ1-2; V: TRBV5-1; D: TRBD1; DNA: TGCGCCAGCAGGCCTGGAAACAGGGGGCCCTTCCACTTC; CDR3: CASRPGNRGPFHF
size: many; J: TRBJ1-6; V: TRBV11-2; D: TRBD1; DNA: TGTGCCAGCAGCTCTGGACAGGGAAATTCACCCCTCCACTTT; CDR3: CASSSGQGNSPLHF
size: many; J: TRBJ1-1; V: TRBV27; D: -; DNA: TGTGCCAGCACCCCCGGGGGGATAGACACTGAAGCTTTCTTT; CDR3: CASTPGGIDTEAFF
size: many; J: TRBJ2-4; V: TRBV6-4; D: TRBD2; DNA: TGTGCCAGCAGTGACGCGACTAGCGGGGGGCGAAAAGCCAAAAACATTCAGTACTTC; CDR3: CASSDATSGGRKAKNIQYF
size: many; J: TRBJ2-7; V: TRBV4-1; D: TRBD2; DNA: TGCGCCAGCAGCCAAGTTACTAGCGGTGAATCCTACGAGCAGTACTTC; CDR3: CASSQVTSGESYEQYF
size: -; J: TRBJ1-1; V: TRBV28; D: -; DNA: TGTGCCAGCAGTTTTGAGGGCAGGACTGCTTTCTTT; CDR3: CASSFEGRTAFF
size: many; J: TRBJ2-1; V: TRBV4-1; D: TRBD2; DNA: TGCGCCAGCAGCCAAGATCACGAGACTAGCCAGCGTAATGAGCAGTTCTTC; CDR3: CASSQDHETSQRNEQFF
size: many; J: TRBJ2-2; V: TRBV4-3; D: -; DNA: TGCGCCAGCAGCCAATCCGCCTCTCCGAGGTCCCCCGGGGAGCTGTTTTTT; CDR3: CASSQSASPRSPGELFF
size: many; J: TRBJ2-7; V: TRBV18; D: -; DNA: TGTGCCAGCTCACCACTCGGTCTTATCGAGCAGTACTTC; CDR3: CASSPLGLIEQYF
size: few; J: TRBJ2-5; V: TRBV19; D: TRBD2; DNA: TGTGCCAGTAGCAACGCGGGGGGGCCTGGGGAAGAGACCCAGTACTTC; CDR3: CASSNAGGPGEETQYF
size: many; J: TRBJ1-2; V: TRBV5-1; D: TRBD1; DNA: TGCGCCAGCAGCAAGGGGACAGTTCTTTATGGCTACACCTTC; CDR3: CASSKGTVLYGYTF
size: many; J: TRBJ2-7; V: TRBV29-1; D: -; DNA: TGCAGCGTTGGGAGATCCTACGAGCAGTACTTC; CDR3: CSVGRSYEQYF
size: many; J: TRBJ2-7; V: TRBV11-2; D: -; DNA: TGTGCCAGCAGCGATATTACCAGGAGCCAGTTTATGAACGAGCAGTACTTC; CDR3: CASSDITRSQFMNEQYF